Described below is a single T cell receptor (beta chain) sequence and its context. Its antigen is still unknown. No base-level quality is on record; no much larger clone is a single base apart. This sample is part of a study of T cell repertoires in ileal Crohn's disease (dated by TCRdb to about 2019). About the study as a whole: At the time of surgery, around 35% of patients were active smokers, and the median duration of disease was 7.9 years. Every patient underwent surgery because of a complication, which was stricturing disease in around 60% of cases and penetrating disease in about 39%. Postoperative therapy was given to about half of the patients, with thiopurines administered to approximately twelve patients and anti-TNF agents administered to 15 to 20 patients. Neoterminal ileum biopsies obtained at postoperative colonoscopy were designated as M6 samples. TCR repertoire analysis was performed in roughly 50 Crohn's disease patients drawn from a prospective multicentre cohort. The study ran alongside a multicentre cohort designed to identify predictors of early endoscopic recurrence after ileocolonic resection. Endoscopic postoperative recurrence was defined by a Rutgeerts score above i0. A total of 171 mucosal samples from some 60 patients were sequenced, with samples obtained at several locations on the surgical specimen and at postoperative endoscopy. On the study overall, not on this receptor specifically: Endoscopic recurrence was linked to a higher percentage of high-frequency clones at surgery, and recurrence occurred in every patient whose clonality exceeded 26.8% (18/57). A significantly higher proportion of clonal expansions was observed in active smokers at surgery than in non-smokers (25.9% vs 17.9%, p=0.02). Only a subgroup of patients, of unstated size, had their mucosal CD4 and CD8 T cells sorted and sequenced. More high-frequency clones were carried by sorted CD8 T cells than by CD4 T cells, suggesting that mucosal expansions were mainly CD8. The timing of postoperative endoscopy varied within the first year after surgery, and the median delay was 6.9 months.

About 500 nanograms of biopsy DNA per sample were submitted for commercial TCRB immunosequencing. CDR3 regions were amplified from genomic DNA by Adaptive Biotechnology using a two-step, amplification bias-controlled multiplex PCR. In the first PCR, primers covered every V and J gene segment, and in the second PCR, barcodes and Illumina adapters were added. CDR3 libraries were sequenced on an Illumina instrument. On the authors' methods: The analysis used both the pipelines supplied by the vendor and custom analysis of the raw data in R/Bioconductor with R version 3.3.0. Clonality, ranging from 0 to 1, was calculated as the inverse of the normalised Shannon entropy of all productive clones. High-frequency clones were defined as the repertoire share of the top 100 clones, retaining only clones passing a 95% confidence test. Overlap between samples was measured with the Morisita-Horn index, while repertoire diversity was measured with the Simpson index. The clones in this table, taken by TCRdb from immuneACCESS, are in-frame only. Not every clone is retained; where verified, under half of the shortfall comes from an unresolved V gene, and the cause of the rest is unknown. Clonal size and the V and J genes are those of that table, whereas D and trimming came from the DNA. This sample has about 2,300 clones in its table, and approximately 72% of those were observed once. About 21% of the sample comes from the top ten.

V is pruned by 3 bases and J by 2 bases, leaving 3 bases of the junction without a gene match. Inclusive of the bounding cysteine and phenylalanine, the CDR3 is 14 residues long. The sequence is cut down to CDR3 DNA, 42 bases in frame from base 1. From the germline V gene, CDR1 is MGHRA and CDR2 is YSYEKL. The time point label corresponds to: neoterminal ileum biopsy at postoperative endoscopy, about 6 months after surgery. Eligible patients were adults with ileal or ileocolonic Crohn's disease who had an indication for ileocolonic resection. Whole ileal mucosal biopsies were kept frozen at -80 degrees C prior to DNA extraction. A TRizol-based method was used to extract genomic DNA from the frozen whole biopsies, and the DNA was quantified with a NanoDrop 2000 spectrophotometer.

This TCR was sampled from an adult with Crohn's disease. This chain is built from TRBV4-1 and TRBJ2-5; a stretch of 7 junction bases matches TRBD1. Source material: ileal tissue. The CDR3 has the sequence CASSQEDRQETQYF. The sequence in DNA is TGCGCCAGCAGCCAGGAGGACAGGCAAGAGACCCAGTACTTC.